The present entry profiles one TCR beta chain with its context. Its antigen is unidentified. Cryopreserved PBMCs provided 1.5 to 2 micrograms of genomic DNA for the TCR beta libraries. The CDR3 has 17 amino acids. V lost 2 bases to trimming and J lost 4 bases, with 17 bases between them. The germline V gene has CDR1 MNHEY and CDR2 SMNVEV (reference sequence). This entry comes from a study of cytotoxic CD8 clonotypes in ibrutinib-treated CLL. Study-level information: Responses: approximately 24 partial, 2 complete; after median roughly 63 months, about 15 stayed remitted, around 12 progressed. Regarding the study as a whole: Sustained-remission patients were sampled at different times than progressing patients were.

Some clones are missing from TCRdb's copy, which holds only in-frame ones; the method was immunoSEQ multiplex PCR. In the table there are some 200,000 clones, 70% of which are singletons. The receptor comes from a human donor with chronic lymphocytic leukemia. Sequencing used PBMCs, obtained after 12 months of ibrutinib treatment. The rearrangement uses TRBV27 and TRBJ2-2; D unclear. CDR3 nucleotides: TGTGCCAGCAGTTTAGATTCGGCGCCCAGTATCACCGGGGAGCTGTTTTTT. This codes for CASSLDSAPSITGELFF.